This T cell receptor beta chain originates from a study of cytomegalovirus exposure and HLA in healthy donors. Both 60 Vbeta primers and 13 Jbeta primers went into the PCR. Sequencing was performed with immunoSEQ multiplex PCR; in TCRdb, only in-frame clones are kept and a portion is missing. The sample shows 60,000 to 85,000 clones, under 80% of them seen only once. Notes on the study in general: Most TCR sequences were uncommon, yet certain public TCRs appeared in many donors. In vitro experiments confirmed that a few CMV-associated chains were specific for CMV antigens.

Germline assignment: CDR1 LGHNA and CDR2 YNFKEQ. The CDR3 consists of 15 residues. Between the trimmed V and J ends, which lost 0 bases and 3 bases, there was a span of 12 bases. With regard to this clone: Its target is not known.

The chain uses TRBV4-2 and TRBJ2-7; D unclear. The sequenced sample was PBMCs. This TCR was sampled from a man aged 55-75 years in good health and CMV-seropositive. CDR3 protein: CASSQETGLVYEQYF. The CDR3 DNA reads TGTGCCAGCAGCCAAGAAACGGGTTTGGTCTACGAGCAGTACTTC.